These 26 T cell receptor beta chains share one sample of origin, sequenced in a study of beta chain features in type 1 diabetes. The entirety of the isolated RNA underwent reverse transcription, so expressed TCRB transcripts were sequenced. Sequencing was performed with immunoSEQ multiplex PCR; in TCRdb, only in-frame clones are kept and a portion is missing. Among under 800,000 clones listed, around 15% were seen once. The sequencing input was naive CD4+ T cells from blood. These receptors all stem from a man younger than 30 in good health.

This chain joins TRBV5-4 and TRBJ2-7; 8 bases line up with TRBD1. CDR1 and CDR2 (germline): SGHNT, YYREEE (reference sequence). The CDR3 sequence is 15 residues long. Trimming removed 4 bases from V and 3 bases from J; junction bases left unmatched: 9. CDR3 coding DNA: TGTGCCAGCAGCCCACGGACAGGGTTGGGCTACGAGCAGTACTTC. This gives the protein CASSPRTGLGYEQYF.

CDR3 DNA sequence: TGCGCCAGCAGCCAAGATCATGGCAGGGGGCGCGAGACCCAGTACTTC. Protein: CASSQDHGRGRETQYF. The rearrangement uses TRBV4-3 and TRBJ2-5; TRBD1 matches at 8 bases. The CDR3 consists of 16 residues. Germline CDR1 and CDR2: LGHNA and YSLEER. With 0 bases clipped from V and 5 bases from J, the junction kept 8 bases outside the gene matches.

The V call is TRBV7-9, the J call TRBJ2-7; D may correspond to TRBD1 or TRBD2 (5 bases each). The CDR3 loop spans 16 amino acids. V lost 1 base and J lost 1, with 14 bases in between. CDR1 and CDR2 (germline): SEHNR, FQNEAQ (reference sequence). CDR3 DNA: TGTGCCAGCAGCTTAGAGAGGGGACGGGGTTCCTACGAGCAGTACTTC. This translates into CASSLERGRGSYEQYF.

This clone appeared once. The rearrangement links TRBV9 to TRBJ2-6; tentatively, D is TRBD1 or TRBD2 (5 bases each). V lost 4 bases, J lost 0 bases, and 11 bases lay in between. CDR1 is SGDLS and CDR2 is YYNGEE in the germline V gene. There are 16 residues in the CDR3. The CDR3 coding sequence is TGTGCCAGCAGCCGCTTTGGGGGCTCTGGGGCCAACGTCCTGACTTTC. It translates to CASSRFGGSGANVLTF.

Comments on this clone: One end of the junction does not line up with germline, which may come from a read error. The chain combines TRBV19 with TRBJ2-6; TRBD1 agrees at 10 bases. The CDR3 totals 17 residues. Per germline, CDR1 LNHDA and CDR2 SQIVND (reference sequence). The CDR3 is CASSPGQGSSWANVLTF. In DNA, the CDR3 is TGTGCCAGTAGTCCGGGACAGGGGTCCTCTTGGGCCAACGTCCTGACTTTC.

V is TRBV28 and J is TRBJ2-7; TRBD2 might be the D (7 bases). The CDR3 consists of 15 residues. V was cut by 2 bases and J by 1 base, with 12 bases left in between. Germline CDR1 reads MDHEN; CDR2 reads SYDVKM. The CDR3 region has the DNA TGTGCCAGCAGTTTACAGGGGAGGGGGTCCTACGAGCAGTACTTC. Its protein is CASSLQGRGSYEQYF. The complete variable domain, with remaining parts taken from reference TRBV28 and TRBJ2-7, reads DVKVTQSSRYLVKRTGEKVFLECVQDMDHENMFWYRQDPGLGLRLIYFSYDVKMKEKGDIPEGYSVSREKKERFSLILESASTNQTSMYLCASSLQGRGSYEQYFGPGTRLTVT.

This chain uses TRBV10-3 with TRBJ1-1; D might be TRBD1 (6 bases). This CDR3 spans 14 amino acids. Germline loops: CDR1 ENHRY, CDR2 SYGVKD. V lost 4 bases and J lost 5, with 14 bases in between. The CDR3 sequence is CAISGQQGGTEAFF. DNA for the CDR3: TGTGCCATCAGTGGACAGCAAGGGGGGACTGAAGCTTTCTTT.

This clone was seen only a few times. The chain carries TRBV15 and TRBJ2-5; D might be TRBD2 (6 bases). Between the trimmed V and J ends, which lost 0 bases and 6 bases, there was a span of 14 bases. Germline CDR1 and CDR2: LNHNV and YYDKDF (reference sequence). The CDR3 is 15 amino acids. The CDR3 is CATSRDQGGAQTQYF. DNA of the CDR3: TGTGCCACCAGCAGAGATCAGGGCGGGGCACAGACCCAGTACTTC.

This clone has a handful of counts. The CDR3 is CASSPWATTGGAFF. The CDR3 DNA follows: TGTGCCAGCAGTCCCTGGGCCACCACAGGAGGCGCTTTCTTT. The J gene is TRBJ1-1, the V gene TRBV28; possible D gene TRBD1, 5 bases. The V end was cut by 5 bases, the J end by 11 bases, with 21 bases between. The CDR3 consists of 14 residues. Germline lookup yields CDR1 MDHEN and CDR2 SYDVKM.

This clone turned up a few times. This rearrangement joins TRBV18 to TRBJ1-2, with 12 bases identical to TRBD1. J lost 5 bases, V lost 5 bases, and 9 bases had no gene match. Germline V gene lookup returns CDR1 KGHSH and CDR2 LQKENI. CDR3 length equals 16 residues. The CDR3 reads CASSSPGTGGSYGYTF. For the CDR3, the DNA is TGTGCCAGCTCATCGCCCGGGACAGGGGGCTCTTATGGCTACACCTTC.

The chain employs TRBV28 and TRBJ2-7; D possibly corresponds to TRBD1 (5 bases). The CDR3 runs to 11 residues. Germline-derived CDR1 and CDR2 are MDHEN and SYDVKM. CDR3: CGTTGVDEQYF. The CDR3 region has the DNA TGTGGTACCACAGGAGTGGACGAGCAGTACTTC.

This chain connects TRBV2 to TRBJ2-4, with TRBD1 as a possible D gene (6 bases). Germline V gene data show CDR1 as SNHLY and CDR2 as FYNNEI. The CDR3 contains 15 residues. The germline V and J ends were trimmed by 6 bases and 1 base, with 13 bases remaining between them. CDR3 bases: TGTGCCAGCAGCTTGGGGCAGGGGGCCAAAAACATTCAGTACTTC. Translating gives CASSLGQGAKNIQYF.

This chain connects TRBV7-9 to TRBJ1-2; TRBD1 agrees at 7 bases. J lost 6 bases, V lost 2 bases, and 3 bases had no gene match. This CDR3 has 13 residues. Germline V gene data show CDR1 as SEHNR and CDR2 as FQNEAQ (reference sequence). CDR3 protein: CASSLQGDDGYTF. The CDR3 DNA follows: TGTGCCAGCAGCTTACAGGGGGATGATGGCTACACCTTC.

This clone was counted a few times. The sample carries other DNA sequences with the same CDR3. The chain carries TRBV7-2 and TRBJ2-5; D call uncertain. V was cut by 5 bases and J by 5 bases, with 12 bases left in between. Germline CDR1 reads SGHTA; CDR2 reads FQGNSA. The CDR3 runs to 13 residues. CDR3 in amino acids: CASSPGVRETQYF. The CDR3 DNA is TGTGCCAGCAGCCCCGGAGTGCGTGAGACCCAGTACTTC.

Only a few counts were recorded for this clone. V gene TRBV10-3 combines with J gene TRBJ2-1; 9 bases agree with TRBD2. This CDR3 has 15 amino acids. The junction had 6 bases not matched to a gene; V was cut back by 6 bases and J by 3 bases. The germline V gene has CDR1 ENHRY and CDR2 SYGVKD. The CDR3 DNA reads TGTGCCATCAGCGCTAGCGGGAAGTACTACAATGAGCAGTTCTTC. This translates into CAISASGKYYNEQFF.

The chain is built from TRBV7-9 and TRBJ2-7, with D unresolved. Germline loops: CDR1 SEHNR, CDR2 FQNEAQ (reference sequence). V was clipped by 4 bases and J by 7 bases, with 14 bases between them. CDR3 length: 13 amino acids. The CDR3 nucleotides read TGTGCCAGCAGCTCCTTAAGGGCCCTGGAGCAGTACTTC. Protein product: CASSSLRALEQYF.

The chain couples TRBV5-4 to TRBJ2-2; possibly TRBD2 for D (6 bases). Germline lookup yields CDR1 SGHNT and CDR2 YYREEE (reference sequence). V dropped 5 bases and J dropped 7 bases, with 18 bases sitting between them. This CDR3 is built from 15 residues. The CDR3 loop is CASSLVGGTVGELFF. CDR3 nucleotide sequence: TGTGCCAGCAGTCTTGTGGGAGGAACGGTCGGGGAGCTGTTTTTT.

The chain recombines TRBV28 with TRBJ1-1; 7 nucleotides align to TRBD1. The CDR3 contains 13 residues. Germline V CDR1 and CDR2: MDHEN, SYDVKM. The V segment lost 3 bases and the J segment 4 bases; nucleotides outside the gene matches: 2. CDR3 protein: CASSFQGVTEAFF. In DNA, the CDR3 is TGTGCCAGCAGTTTCCAGGGGGTCACTGAAGCTTTCTTT. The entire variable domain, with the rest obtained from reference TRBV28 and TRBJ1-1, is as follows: DVKVTQSSRYLVKRTGEKVFLECVQDMDHENMFWYRQDPGLGLRLIYFSYDVKMKEKGDIPEGYSVSREKKERFSLILESASTNQTSMYLCASSFQGVTEAFFGQGTRLTVV.

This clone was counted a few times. The CDR3 sequence is CASSAQGALKYGYTF. The CDR3 DNA reads TGTGCCAGCAGCGCCCAAGGGGCTCTGAAATATGGCTACACCTTC. This chain joins TRBV9 and TRBJ1-2, with a tentative D call TRBD1 (5 bases). Trimming pared 3 bases from V and 5 bases from J, leaving 17 bases between. The CDR3 is 15 residues long. Germline values: CDR1 SGDLS, CDR2 YYNGEE.

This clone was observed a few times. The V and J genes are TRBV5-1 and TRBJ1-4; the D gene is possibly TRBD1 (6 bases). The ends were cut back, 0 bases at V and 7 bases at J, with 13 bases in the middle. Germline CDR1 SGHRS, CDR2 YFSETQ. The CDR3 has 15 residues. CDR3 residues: CASSLVAGEVEKLFF. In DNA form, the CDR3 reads TGCGCCAGCAGCTTGGTGGCAGGGGAGGTTGAAAAACTGTTTTTT.

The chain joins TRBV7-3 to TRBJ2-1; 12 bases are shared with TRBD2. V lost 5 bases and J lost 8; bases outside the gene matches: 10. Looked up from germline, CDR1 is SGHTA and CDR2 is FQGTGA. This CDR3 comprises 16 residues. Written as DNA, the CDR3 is TGTGCCAGCAGCCCAAGCCCTAGCGGGGGGGCTGATGAGCAGTTCTTC. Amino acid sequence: CASSPSPSGGADEQFF.

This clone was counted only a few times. The CDR3 DNA reads TGTGCCAGCAGCTCCGGAAGGGGCCTCGGGGATACGCAGTATTTT. This translates into CASSSGRGLGDTQYF. This chain joins TRBV7-9 and TRBJ2-3, with a tentative D call TRBD1 (5 bases). There are 15 residues in the CDR3. The germline CDR1 and CDR2 sequences are SEHNR and FQNEAQ (reference sequence). Trimming removed 4 bases from V and 6 bases from J, with 17 bases in between.

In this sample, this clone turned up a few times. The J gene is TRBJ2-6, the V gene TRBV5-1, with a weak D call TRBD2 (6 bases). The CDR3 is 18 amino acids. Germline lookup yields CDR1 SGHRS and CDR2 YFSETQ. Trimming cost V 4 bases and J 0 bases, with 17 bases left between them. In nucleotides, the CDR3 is TGCGCCAGCAGCAGATTAAGCGGGCCGGGCTCTGGGGCCAACGTCCTGACTTTC. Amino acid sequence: CASSRLSGPGSGANVLTF.

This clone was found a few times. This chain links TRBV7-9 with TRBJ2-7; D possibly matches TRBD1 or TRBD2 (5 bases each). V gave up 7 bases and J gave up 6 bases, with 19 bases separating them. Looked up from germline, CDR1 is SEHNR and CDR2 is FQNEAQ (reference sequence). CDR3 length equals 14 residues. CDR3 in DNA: TGTGCCAGCACACGGGACCTAACCCGGGCCGAGCAGTACTTC. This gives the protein CASTRDLTRAEQYF. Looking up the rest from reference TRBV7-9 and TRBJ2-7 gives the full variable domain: DTGVSQNPRHKITKRGQNVTFRCDPISEHNRLYWYRQTLGQGPEFLTYFQNEAQLEKSRLLSDRFSAERPKGSFSTLEIQRTEQGDSAMYLCASTRDLTRAEQYFGPGTRLTVT.

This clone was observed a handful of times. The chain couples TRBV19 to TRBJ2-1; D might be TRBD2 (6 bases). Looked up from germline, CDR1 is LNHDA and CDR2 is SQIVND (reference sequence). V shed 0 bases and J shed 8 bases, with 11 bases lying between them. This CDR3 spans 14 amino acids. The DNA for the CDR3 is TGTGCCAGTAGTATAGATCCCAGGAGGGATGAGCAGTTCTTC. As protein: CASSIDPRRDEQFF. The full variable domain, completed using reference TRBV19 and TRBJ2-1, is DGGITQSPKYLFRKEGQNVTLSCEQNLNHDAMYWYRQDPGQGLRLIYYSQIVNDFQKGDIAEGYSVSREKKESFPLTVTSAQKNPTAFYLCASSIDPRRDEQFFGPGTRLTVL.

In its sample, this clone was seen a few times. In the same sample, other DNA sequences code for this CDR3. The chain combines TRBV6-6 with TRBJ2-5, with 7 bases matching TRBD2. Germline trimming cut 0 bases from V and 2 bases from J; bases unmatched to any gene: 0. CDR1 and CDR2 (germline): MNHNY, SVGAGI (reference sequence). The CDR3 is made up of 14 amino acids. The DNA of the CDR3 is TGTGCCAGCAGTTACTCGCGGGGGCAAGAGACCCAGTACTTC. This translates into CASSYSRGQETQYF.